Shown below are 29 T cell receptor beta chains from a single sample sequenced in a study of T-cell reconstitution after alpha-beta-depleted transplantation in children (TCRdb year 2016). The treatment or condition tag for this specimen amounts to: allogeneic hematopoietic cell transplantation with graft depleted of TCRalphabeta T cells and CD19 B cells. The receptor library was made with PCR. The sequencing machine was an Illumina HiSeq 2500. To normalize quantification of the TCRbeta repertoire, the TCR libraries were built with molecular barcoding that relied on unique molecular identifiers. TCRdb's own reprocessing of the public reads used fastp at Q25 and MiXCR and kept productive beta chains. Identical CDR3 proteins give one entry, which carries the most common genes and DNA. Within this sample are under 250,000 distinct CDR3 sequences, with 20% to 30% of them counted one time only. The ten largest clones add up to more than 4.5% of the sample.

This sample comprised PBMCs, mostly from graft donor cells, obtained 360 days after TCRalphabeta/CD19-depleted stem cell transplant. These receptors all stem from a female patient aged 2-9 years who had a stem cell transplant for congenital amegakaryocytic thrombocytopenia, so the T cells may come from the graft donor.

The rearrangement uses TRBV12-3 or TRBV12-4 and TRBJ1-1, with D possibly matching TRBD1 (5 bases). Trimming removed 9 bases at V and 1 base at J, with 12 bases between. This CDR3 has 13 residues. DNA for the CDR3: TGTGCCAGTGGGAAGGGGACGAACACTGAAGCTTTCTTT. It yields the protein CASGKGTNTEAFF.

The chain has TRBV12-3 or TRBV12-4 and TRBJ2-5; maybe TRBD1 (6 bases). V gave up 7 bases and J gave up 4 bases, with 13 bases separating them. This CDR3 has 13 residues. This CDR3 is CASTGSRGETQYF. The CDR3 coding sequence is TGTGCCAGCACCGGGTCCAGGGGAGAGACCCAGTACTTC.

The chain carries TRBV7-8 and TRBJ2-6; D unresolved. The germline CDR1 and CDR2 sequences are SGHVS and FQNEAQ. This CDR3 is 18 amino acids long. Trimming cost V 1 base and J 1 base, with 14 bases left between them. CDR3 coding DNA: TGTGCCAGCAGCTTAGAGGCCGGGTTTGGGTCTGGGGCCAACGTCCTGACTTTC. As protein: CASSLEAGFGSGANVLTF.

V is TRBV6-2 or TRBV6-3 and J is TRBJ2-1, with D perhaps matching TRBD2 (6 bases). V dropped 6 bases and J dropped 1 base, with 16 bases sitting between them. The CDR3 sequence is 16 residues long. Per the germline V gene, CDR1 is MNHEY and CDR2 is SVGEGT. CDR3 in amino acids: CASSPGRTKSYNEQFF. DNA of the CDR3: TGTGCCAGCAGCCCGGGGAGGACCAAATCCTACAATGAGCAGTTCTTC.

For the CDR3, the DNA is TGTGCCAGCAGTTTAGAGTGGGGCACTGAAGCTTTCTTT. It yields the protein CASSLEWGTEAFF. This sequence joins TRBV12-3 or TRBV12-4 and TRBJ1-1; D ambiguous. The CDR3 runs to 13 residues. V was clipped by 1 base and J by 4 bases, with 7 bases between them.

This clonotype showed up many times. The chain uses TRBV12-3 or TRBV12-4 and TRBJ2-5; no clear D gene. The V and J ends lost 1 base and 5 bases respectively, with 5 bases between them. The CDR3 runs 12 residues. The DNA for the CDR3 is TGTGCCAGCAGTTTAGGAACGGAGACCCAGTACTTC. It codes for CASSLGTETQYF.

Many counts were recorded for this clonotype. The chain couples TRBV20-1 to TRBJ1-2; weak D call: TRBD1 (5 bases). This CDR3 spans 14 amino acids. V was pared by 6 bases and J by 0 bases, with 14 bases between. Germline V gene data show CDR1 as DFQATT and CDR2 as SNEGSKA (reference sequence). Here the CDR3 DNA reads TGCAGTGCGAGACGACAGCTTGCTAACTATGGCTACACCTTC. Its protein is CSARRQLANYGYTF.

The chain is built from TRBV4-1 and TRBJ2-7; no clear D. V lost 1 base, J lost 2 bases, and 12 bases lay in between. The length of the CDR3 is 15 residues. The germline V gene has CDR1 MGHRA and CDR2 YSYEKL. For the CDR3, the DNA is TGCGCCAGCAGCCAAGTTGTGGTTCGTGCCTACGAGCAGTACTTC. This translates into CASSQVVVRAYEQYF.

The chain carries TRBV27 and TRBJ1-6; D may be TRBD1 (5 bases). Germline V gene data show CDR1 as MNHEY and CDR2 as SMNVEV (reference sequence). The V end lost 7 bases, the J end lost 5 bases, and 12 bases lay between the germline ends. This CDR3 has 14 residues. As DNA, the CDR3 is TGTGCCAGCAAATGGGGGTCGGATAATTCACCCCTCCACTTT. This encodes CASKWGSDNSPLHF.

This clonotype appeared a few times. The gene calls are TRBV12-3 or TRBV12-4 and TRBJ2-7, with D maybe TRBD2 (5 bases). The germline V and J ends were trimmed by 3 bases and 7 bases, with 19 bases remaining between them. CDR3 length: 15 amino acids. The chain's CDR3 is CASSFGGRGITEQYF. The CDR3 coding sequence is TGTGCCAGCAGTTTCGGCGGAAGAGGGATTACAGAGCAGTACTTC.

This clonotype was seen more than once but under ten times. The rearrangement links TRBV20-1 to TRBJ1-1; D unclear. Germline CDR1 is DFQATT and CDR2 is SNEGSKA (reference sequence). The CDR3 is 15 residues long. Trimming cost V 5 bases and J 4 bases, with 20 bases left between them. The CDR3 sequence: CSAPIPGEPFTEAFF. CDR3 nucleotide sequence: TGCAGTGCTCCGATCCCGGGAGAGCCCTTCACTGAAGCTTTCTTT.

The rearrangement joins TRBV7-2 to TRBJ1-5; 10 bases are a match to TRBD1. Per germline, CDR1 SGHTA and CDR2 FQGNSA. The CDR3 extends over 14 amino acids. The junction had 4 bases not matched to a gene; V was cut back by 5 bases and J by 6 bases. The CDR3 nucleotides read TGTGCCAGCAGCCCCAGGACAGGGGGTCAGCCCCAGCATTTT. Amino acids: CASSPRTGGQPQHF.

The chain uses TRBV20-1 and TRBJ2-7, with D possibly matching TRBD1 (6 bases). Germline V CDR1 and CDR2: DFQATT, SNEGSKA (reference sequence). Trimming left V 3 bases short and J 0 bases short, with 18 bases between. The CDR3 covers 16 residues. The CDR3 sequence: CSARGGGQPSSYEQYF. CDR3 DNA: TGCAGTGCTAGGGGCGGAGGACAGCCGAGCTCCTACGAGCAGTACTTC.

This chain connects TRBV20-1 to TRBJ2-4, with 7 bases lining up with TRBD1. The CDR3 has 14 residues. Trimming removed 1 base from V and 4 bases from J; junction bases left unmatched: 4. The germline V gene encodes CDR1 DFQATT and CDR2 SNEGSKA (reference sequence). The CDR3 DNA reads as TGCAGTGCTAGAGGACAGGGACCTAAAAACATTCAGTACTTC. This sequence encodes CSARGQGPKNIQYF.

This clonotype has a handful of counts. V usage is TRBV27 and J usage is TRBJ1-5; 8 bases line up with TRBD1. There are 15 residues in the CDR3. Trimming removed 5 bases from V and 6 bases from J; junction bases left unmatched: 9. The V gene's germline CDR1 is MNHEY and CDR2 SMNVEV (reference sequence). The CDR3 region has the DNA TGTGCCAGCAGTGGAACAGGGGGGGGAGTTCAGCCCCAGCATTTT. Protein: CASSGTGGGVQPQHF.

This clonotype was counted between two and nine times. The J gene is TRBJ1-3, the V gene TRBV6-1; unclear D gene. CDR3 size: 14 residues. Deletions cut 5 bases from V and 4 bases from J, with 12 bases between. Germline CDR1 is MNHNS and CDR2 is SASEGT. The CDR3 loop is CASSQDRIGNTIYF. The DNA of the CDR3 is TGTGCCAGCAGTCAGGACCGTATCGGAAACACCATATATTTT.

The J gene is TRBJ2-7, the V gene TRBV18; D is possibly TRBD1 or TRBD2 (5 bases each). CDR1 and CDR2 (germline): KGHSH, LQKENI. The CDR3 has 14 residues. The germline V and J ends were trimmed by 1 base and 3 bases, with 10 bases remaining between them. CDR3 sequence reads: CASSPRDVYYEQYF. CDR3 bases: TGTGCCAGCTCACCACGGGACGTATACTACGAGCAGTACTTC. The full variable domain, completed using reference TRBV18 and TRBJ2-7, is NAGVMQNPRHLVRRRGQEARLRCSPMKGHSHVYWYRQLPEEGLKFMVYLQKENIIDESGMPKERFSAEFPKEGPSILRIQQVVRGDSAAYFCASSPRDVYYEQYFGPGTRLTVT.

This clonotype was seen many times. This rearrangement joins TRBV4-3 to TRBJ2-5; 8 bases line up with TRBD1. The CDR3 runs to 16 residues. With V trimmed by 4 bases and J by 5 bases, 12 bases remained unmatched. Germline V gives CDR1 LGHNA, CDR2 YSLEER. Here the CDR3 DNA reads TGCGCCAGCAGCCTCCGATTAGGACAGGGTAGGGAGACCCAGTACTTC. It codes for CASSLRLGQGRETQYF.

V usage is TRBV7-2 and J usage is TRBJ1-1; D remains ambiguous. Looked up from germline, CDR1 is SGHTA and CDR2 is FQGNSA. This CDR3 has 15 amino acids. Trimming took 2 bases from V and 3 from J, leaving 13 bases between them. CDR3 amino acids: CASSLSGGDHTEAFF. The CDR3 DNA reads as TGTGCCAGCAGCTTATCCGGAGGAGACCACACTGAAGCTTTCTTT.

There are a few counts of this clonotype. The genes are TRBV7-8 and TRBJ2-5; D is undetermined. Trimming left V 3 bases short and J 3 bases short, with 8 bases between. CDR3 length equals 13 residues. The germline V gene encodes CDR1 SGHVS and CDR2 FQNEAQ. CDR3 nucleotides: TGTGCCAGCAGCTTGTTGGACGAAGAGACCCAGTACTTC. Protein: CASSLLDEETQYF.

The rearrangement uses TRBV20-1 and TRBJ1-4; possible D gene TRBD1, 5 bases. V gave up 6 bases and J gave up 0 bases, with 11 bases separating them. The CDR3 totals 14 residues. Germline V lookup: CDR1 DFQATT, CDR2 SNEGSKA (reference sequence). This CDR3 is CSAVRQSTNEKLFF. The CDR3 nucleotides are TGCAGTGCGGTCCGACAGTCAACTAATGAAAAACTGTTTTTT.

This CDR3 is CASSQQGAQPQHF. The CDR3 nucleotides are TGTGCCAGCAGCCAGCAGGGTGCTCAGCCCCAGCATTTT. The chain couples TRBV3-1 to TRBJ1-5; D may be TRBD1 (5 bases). Germline loops: CDR1 LGHDT, CDR2 YNNKEL (reference sequence). With 3 bases removed from V and 6 bases from J, the gap between germline ends came to 9 bases. This CDR3 is built from 13 residues.

In its sample, this clonotype was seen a few times. The chain has TRBV6-1 and TRBJ2-5, with D perhaps assigned TRBD1 or TRBD2 (6 bases each). The CDR3 has 14 residues. Trimming took off 5 bases at V and 3 bases at J, with 13 bases between the two ends. The V gene's germline CDR1 is MNHNS and CDR2 SASEGT. The CDR3 nucleotides read TGTGCCAGCAGTAAGCGAGGGGGGAAAGAGACCCAGTACTTC. Encoded protein: CASSKRGGKETQYF.

This clonotype was found many times. The rearrangement uses TRBV10-3 and TRBJ2-1; D gene ambiguous. V shed 4 bases and J shed 2 bases, with 6 bases lying between them. CDR1 and CDR2 (germline): ENHRY, SYGVKD. The CDR3 is 13 residues long. DNA for the CDR3: TGTGCCATCAGTGTTAGCCCCTACAATGAGCAGTTCTTC. Translation gives CAISVSPYNEQFF.

This clonotype was counted ten times or more. This rearrangement joins TRBV27 to TRBJ1-2; 8 positions match TRBD1. After removal of 6 bases from V and 3 bases from J, the junction contained 6 bases not matched to a gene. The germline CDR1 and CDR2 sequences are MNHEY and SMNVEV (reference sequence). The CDR3 consists of 14 residues. The CDR3 sequence: CASSRTGGDYGYTF. The CDR3 nucleotides are TGTGCCAGCAGCCGCACAGGGGGGGACTATGGCTACACCTTC.

This clonotype was detected a few times. The rearrangement joins TRBV2 to TRBJ2-1, with 7 nucleotides matching TRBD2. The germline V gene encodes CDR1 SNHLY and CDR2 FYNNEI. With V trimmed by 7 bases and J by 0 bases, 9 bases remained unmatched. The CDR3 loop spans 16 amino acids. The CDR3 protein is CASNNPRESSYNEQFF. CDR3 nucleotides: TGTGCCAGCAACAATCCGCGGGAGAGCTCCTACAATGAGCAGTTCTTC.

In its sample, this clonotype was seen a few times. This rearrangement joins TRBV11-2 to TRBJ2-3, with TRBD2 identical over 9 bases. Germline lookup yields CDR1 SGHAT and CDR2 FQNNGV. This CDR3 has 19 amino acids. The J segment lost 7 bases and the V segment lost 2 bases, leaving 19 bases of the junction unmatched. Here the CDR3 DNA reads TGTGCCAGCAGCTTATGGCCCGCCAACCGGGCGGGAGGGCAGCATACGCAGTATTTT. This encodes CASSLWPANRAGGQHTQYF. Using reference TRBV11-2 and TRBJ2-3 for the parts outside the CDR3, the full variable domain is EAGVAQSPRYKIIEKRQSVAFWCNPISGHATLYWYQQILGQGPKLLIQFQNNGVVDDSQLPKDRFSAERLKGVDSTLKIQPAKLEDSAVYLCASSLWPANRAGGQHTQYFGPGTRLTVL.

This clonotype was detected only a few times. The chain combines TRBV21-1 with TRBJ1-1. TRBV21-1 is a documented pseudogene. CDR3 size: 14 residues. The CDR3 nucleotides are TGTGCCAGCACCTTAGGGGGAGAAGAGAGTGAAGCTTTCTTT. Its translation: CASTLGGEESEAFF.

The chain joins TRBV18 to TRBJ1-1, with 8 bases aligning to TRBD1. CDR1 KGHSH and CDR2 LQKENI come from the germline V gene. The CDR3 runs to 14 residues. Germline trimming cut 6 bases from V and 1 base from J; bases unmatched to any gene: 4. The CDR3 DNA reads TGTGCCAGCTCCGGACAGGGCTGGAACACTGAAGCTTTCTTT. It encodes CASSGQGWNTEAFF. Drawing the rest from reference TRBV18 and TRBJ1-1, the complete variable domain is NAGVMQNPRHLVRRRGQEARLRCSPMKGHSHVYWYRQLPEEGLKFMVYLQKENIIDESGMPKERFSAEFPKEGPSILRIQQVVRGDSAAYFCASSGQGWNTEAFFGQGTRLTVV.